This T cell receptor (beta chain) was observed in a study of cytomegalovirus exposure and HLA in healthy donors (dated by TCRdb to about 2017). About the study as a whole: According to an earlier analysis of 587 of the donors, some 180 million T cells yielded over 90 million unique TCR beta sequences and less than 300 Gb of sequence data. Donor age, sex, ethnicity and CMV serostatus were compiled alongside the repertoire data. Among the approximately 420 genotyped donors, about 85% belonged to the genetic ancestry cluster associated with self-reported Caucasian donors. A later genetic analysis took genome-wide SNP genotypes for about 55% of the roughly 700 donors and used that subset as a discovery cohort. Every discovery cohort repertoire had been produced on one sequencing platform. The aim of the study was to test whether cataloging public T cell receptors could identify signatures of past pathogen exposure. High-throughput TCR immunosequencing, statistical association of individual TCRs with disease status, and machine learning were combined to predict cytomegalovirus infection status. Typing coverage differed by locus: A, B, C, DRB1 and DQB1 were typed in roughly 629-630 donors, DQA1 in 522, DPA1 in 600 to 610, and DPB1 in about 450. Across about 370 genotyped donors of the cohort, an average of approximately 220,000 unique TCR beta nucleotide sequences per donor were sequenced, and 15% to 20% of those sequences were non-productive. Both class I and class II loci were covered by HLA typing, at four-digit resolution. Using immunosequencing, the study profiled T cell repertoires from 550 to 750 subjects and related those repertoires to cytomegalovirus serostatus. Several DR-DQ haplotypes were treated as single units for association and clustering because of strong linkage in the cohort. The later analysis used no new phenotypic data to find candidate immune exposures, relying instead on TCR beta sequences and their occurrence across donors. To decide whether each TCR beta V gene segment behaved as functional or pseudogenic, an earlier analysis of fewer than 750 of the donors relied on high-throughput TCR beta sequencing. Along with the approximately 650-subject first cohort, a separate validation cohort of over a hundred different subjects was used. Approximately 330 gigabases of sequencing data and roughly 81 million unique TCR sequences made up an early release that covered 500 to 700 HLA-typed donors. A later analysis re-analyzed previously published TCR beta repertoires from 650 to 800 donors and added high-resolution HLA genotyping to study TCR occurrence patterns.

Broader findings and caveats from the paper: In an earlier analysis of 587 of the donors, most TCR beta V segments appeared in productive rearrangements about 87% or about 30% of the time, broadly matching IMGT annotations. A total of roughly 160 TCR beta chains were listed by the study as associated with cytomegalovirus. The sequencing pipeline was judged likely to have produced a cluster of highly shared sequence variants as a technical artifact. Sequencing depth was assumed to be roughly uniform across donors in the presence/absence analyses, though that assumption may not hold. Linkage disequilibrium might explain the correlated functional status among segregating V segments, but an unknown experimental factor could not be excluded. Some IMGT-functional V segments, including TRBV6-2 and TRBV6-3, could not be told apart with the 87-base-pair reads, so those segments were excluded. A few of the identified cytomegalovirus-associated TCR beta chains were confirmed in vitro to be specific for cytomegalovirus antigens. In a later analysis, several top co-occurrence clusters were reported to appear linked to parvovirus B19, influenza, CMV and Epstein-Barr virus. Assigning TCR associations to individual alleles was difficult when HLA alleles, especially DR and DQ, strongly co-occurred. In a later analysis, TCR association rates were found to vary across HLA loci, with the most associated TCRs seen for DRB1 alleles and the fewest for HLA-C alleles. The cohort was sequenced for TCR beta chains only, and without alpha or paired-chain data the features that could be detected were limited. In a later analysis, HLA-associated TCR beta chains were found to be more clonally expanded and to have lower generation probabilities than equally common non-associated chains. A further reported finding was that TCR beta sequences accurately predicted the HLA-A and HLA-B alleles for most subjects in the first cohort. Cytomegalovirus status was reported to be diagnosed by the classifier with high specificity and sensitivity in both the original and validation cohorts. According to the authors, the approach could potentially be generalized to other disease states and immunological phenotypes. Specific HLA alleles were associated with about 17,000 TCR beta sequences at a false discovery rate of 0.05 in a later analysis. The earlier analysis of nearly 600 of the donors excluded around 17 rarely observed V segments, including chromosome 9 orphons, because counts were too low. Because HLA typing was missing for some donors at each locus, association tests included only the typed subset. The only immune exposure information available for the cohort was CMV serostatus. Most CMV-associated TCR beta chains appeared to be HLA-restricted in a later analysis, and the HLA associations seemed to be driven largely by CMV exposure. Most TCR sequences were seen in very few donors, while some public TCRs were found in many individuals. A later genetic analysis reported fewer N-insertions in productive TCRs among donors in an Asian-associated ancestry cluster than the roughly 700-donor mean. V-gene and J-gene trimming of TCR beta chains was associated with a missense DCLRE1C variant in a later genetic analysis, and the association was replicated in an independent cohort.

The library was generated by the immunoSEQ multiplex PCR assay. For the multiplex PCR, a mixture combining 60 forward primers for TCR Vbeta segments and 13 reverse primers for TCR Jbeta segments was used. The CDR3 region of rearranged TCR beta genes was amplified from genomic DNA with a multiplex PCR assay. Amplified TCR beta libraries were sequenced as 87-base-pair reads on the Illumina HiSeq System. The source study handled its data this way. A later analysis counted about 80 million unique TCR beta chains across the 666 repertoires, and 9.5 million to 11 million of these chains were shared by at least two donors. To remove PCR and sequencing errors, raw reads were error-corrected and collapsed into unique sequences using a nearest-neighbor algorithm that merged closely related sequences. Alignment of CDR3 sequences to IMGT reference sequences was used to assign V, D and J gene segments. For a sequence to be retained, at least a six-nucleotide match to both a V gene segment and a J gene segment was required. Rearrangements were classified as productive when the CDR3 lacked stop codons and remained in frame with V and J, and all other rearrangements were classified as non-productive. CDR3 was defined by IMGT convention, running from the second conserved V-encoded cysteine to the conserved J-encoded phenylalanine. The earlier analysis of 450 to 750 of the donors excluded any sequence lacking an unambiguous match to a single V gene segment. An earlier analysis of 587 of the donors classified V segments as functional when productive rearrangements were above 56.7% and as segregating when the standard deviation between donors was above 5%. A statistical classification framework was built to diagnose cytomegalovirus status from the catalog of TCR beta chain sequences. V and J gene assignment, in a later analysis, came from comparing TCR nucleotide sequences with IMGT/GENE-DB human TR gene sequences. Using the TCRdist pipeline, a later analysis assigned CDR3 sequences along with most-parsimonious VDJ recombination scenarios. In a later analysis, each TCR beta chain was defined by its CDR3 amino acid sequence together with its V-gene family, and reads lacking a unique V-gene family were excluded. As a way to deal with suspected cross-contamination and a sequencing artifact, a later analysis dropped 592 nucleotide sequences that were highly shared and had low generation probability. In a later analysis, a clonal expansion index for each public chain was calculated from normalized within-repertoire ranks of inferred template counts. In a later analysis, generation probabilities were computed using a VDJ recombination model fitted to out-of-frame rearrangements, and the results were checked against IGoR. In a later analysis, hypergeometric tests were used to score TCR-TCR, TCR-HLA and TCR-CMV co-occurrence, with a repertoire-size bias correction applied to TCR pairs. In a later analysis, false discovery rates were estimated by permuting HLA or CMV assignments 20 times. A later analysis grouped co-occurring TCRs with DBSCAN, adding TCRdist sequence similarity when clustering within HLA-allele-positive subsets. Repertoires with fewer than 30,000 or more than 120,000 public chains were left out of co-occurrence clustering, as were several repertoires with anomalous nucleotide sharing. In its TCRdb copy, this immuneACCESS table keeps in-frame sequences only and misses some clones. Where compared with another copy, unresolved V genes explain less than half of these, and the others have no known cause. The V and J calls and clone size are taken from that table; D and trimming were inferred from the DNA. The sample records about 160,000 clones, 75% of which are singletons. The ten largest clones represent 2% to 3% of the sample.

Between the V and J ends, shortened by 5 bases and 3 bases respectively, the junction contains 10 bases. The germline V gene gives CDR1 as SGHTA and CDR2 as FQGTGA. The CDR3 starts with the cysteine, ends with the phenylalanine, and has 14 residues. The sequence is cut down to CDR3 DNA, 42 bases in frame from base 1. Details on this clone: This receptor's antigen is unknown. Qualities for individual bases were not recorded, and no much larger clone is one base off.

The cohort comprised 666 healthy bone marrow donors. All cohort members were sampled while nominally healthy, although unrecorded immune exposures were likely present. The donor was CMV seronegative and was included in the group of under 450 seronegative cohort members. Each donor provided a peripheral blood sample, and peripheral blood mononuclear cells were used for TCR beta sequencing. Genomic DNA was extracted from the blood cell samples with the Qiagen DNeasy Blood Extraction Kit. The source material was PBMCs. The V and J genes are TRBV7-3 and TRBJ2-2, with the D gene not confidently named. The receptor was derived from a female donor in good health and CMV-seronegative. This receptor carries the CDR3 CASSKPFDTGELFF. The DNA sequence is given as TGTGCCAGCAGCAAGCCATTTGACACCGGGGAGCTGTTTTTT.